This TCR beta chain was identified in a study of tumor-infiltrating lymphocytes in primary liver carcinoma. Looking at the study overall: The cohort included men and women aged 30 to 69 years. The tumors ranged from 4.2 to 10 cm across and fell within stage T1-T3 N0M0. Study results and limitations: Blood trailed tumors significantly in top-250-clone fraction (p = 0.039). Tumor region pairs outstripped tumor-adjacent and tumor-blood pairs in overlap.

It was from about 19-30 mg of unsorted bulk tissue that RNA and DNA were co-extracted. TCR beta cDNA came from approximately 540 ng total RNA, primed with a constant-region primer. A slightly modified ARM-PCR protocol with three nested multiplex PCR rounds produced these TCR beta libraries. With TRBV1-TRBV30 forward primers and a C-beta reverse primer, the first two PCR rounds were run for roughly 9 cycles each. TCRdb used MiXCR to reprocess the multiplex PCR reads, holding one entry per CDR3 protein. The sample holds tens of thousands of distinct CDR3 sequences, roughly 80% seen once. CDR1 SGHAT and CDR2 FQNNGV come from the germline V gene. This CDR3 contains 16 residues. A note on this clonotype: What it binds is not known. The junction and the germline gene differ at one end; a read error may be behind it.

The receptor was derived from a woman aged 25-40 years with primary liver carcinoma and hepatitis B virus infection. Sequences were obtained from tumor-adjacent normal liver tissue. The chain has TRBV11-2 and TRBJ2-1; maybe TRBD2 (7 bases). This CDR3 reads CASCLVGGGTYNGQFF. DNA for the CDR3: TGTGCCAGCTGCTTAGTAGGGGGAGGGACCTACAATGGGCAGTTCTTC.